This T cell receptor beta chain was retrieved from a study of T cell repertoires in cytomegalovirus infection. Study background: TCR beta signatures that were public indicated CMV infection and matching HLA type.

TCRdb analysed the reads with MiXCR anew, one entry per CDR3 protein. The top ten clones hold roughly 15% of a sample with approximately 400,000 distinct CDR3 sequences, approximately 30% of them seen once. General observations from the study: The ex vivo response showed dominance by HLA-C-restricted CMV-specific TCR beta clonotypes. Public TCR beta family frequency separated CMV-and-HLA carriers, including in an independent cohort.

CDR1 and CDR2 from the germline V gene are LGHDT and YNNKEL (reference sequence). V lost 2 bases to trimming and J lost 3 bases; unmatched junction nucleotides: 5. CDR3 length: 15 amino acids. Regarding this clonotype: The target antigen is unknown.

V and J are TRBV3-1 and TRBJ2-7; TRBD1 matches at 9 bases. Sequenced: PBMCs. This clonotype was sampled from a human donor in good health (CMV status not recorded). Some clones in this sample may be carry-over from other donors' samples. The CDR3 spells CASSQPGTGYYEQYF. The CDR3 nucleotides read TGTGCCAGCAGCCAACCCGGGACAGGGTACTACGAGCAGTACTTC.